The 12 T cell receptor beta chains listed next were all sequenced from one sample in a study of blood T cells in healthy people across ages. A J-beta primer mix and a sample-barcoded 5' primer were used in a second PCR of roughly 7 to 12 cycles. TCRdb ran MiXCR on the 5' RACE reads and lists one entry per CDR3 protein. The repertoire includes around 900,000 distinct CDR3 sequences, 29% of them detected once, and approximately 15% sits in the top ten. The specimen sequenced was blood. All receptors come from a woman aged 80 or over in good health.

Ten or more counts support this clonotype. The chain has TRBV11-2 and TRBJ2-3; 8 nucleotides match TRBD1. CDR1 and CDR2 from the germline V gene are SGHAT and FQNNGV. V was pared by 5 bases and J by 2 bases, with 9 bases of the junction left unmatched. CDR3 length: 16 amino acids. The CDR3 here is CASSDRTGKNTDTQYF. The CDR3 DNA reads TGTGCCAGCAGCGACCGGACAGGGAAAAACACAGATACGCAGTATTTT.

For this clonotype: Since a much larger clone is just one base distant, this may be a read error. V gene TRBV6-2 or TRBV6-3 combines with J gene TRBJ2-7; TRBD1 matches at 11 bases. With 4 bases clipped from V and 7 bases from J, the junction kept 9 bases outside the gene matches. The CDR3 consists of 15 residues. Looked up from germline, CDR1 is MNHEY and CDR2 is SVGEGT. CDR3 coding DNA: TGTGCCAGCAGTTCGCCGAGGACAGGGGGCTGGGAGCAGTACTTC. Translating it yields CASSSPRTGGWEQYF.

This chain links TRBV12-3 or TRBV12-4 with TRBJ2-7; a possible D gene is TRBD1 (6 bases). The CDR3 length is 14 residues. Trimming took off 3 bases at V and 0 bases at J, with 9 bases between the two ends. CDR3 in amino acids: CASSLGADSYEQYF. The CDR3 DNA sequence: TGTGCCAGCAGTTTGGGGGCGGACTCCTACGAGCAGTACTTC.

The chain uses TRBV7-2 and TRBJ1-6; D may be TRBD1 (6 bases). The V end lost 6 bases, the J end lost 5 bases, and 14 bases lay between the germline ends. The germline V gene has CDR1 SGHTA and CDR2 FQGNSA. This CDR3 region has 15 residues. The DNA of the CDR3 is TGTGCCAGCAGAACGGGGGCCCTAAATAATTCACCCCTCCACTTT. It codes for CASRTGALNNSPLHF.

Worth noting for this clonotype: An end of the junction differs from the germline gene, which may be a read error. This rearrangement joins TRBV25-1 to TRBJ2-3; 11 positions agree with TRBD1. The CDR3 is 15 residues long. The germline V gene encodes CDR1 MGHDK and CDR2 SYGVNS. The CDR3 DNA reads TGTGTCAGCGGACGGACAGGGGGCTCAGCAGATACGCAGTATTTT. Translation: CVSGRTGGSADTQYF.

This clonotype was counted a few times. A read error may be the cause here, since a much bigger clone is one base away. The CDR3 spells CASRIHQSQETQYF. In DNA form, the CDR3 reads TGTGCCAGCAGGATACACCAAAGCCAAGAGACCCAGTACTTC. The V and J genes are TRBV6-2 or TRBV6-3 and TRBJ2-5; no clear D gene. The germline gives CDR1 MNHEY, CDR2 SVGEGT. Deletions cut 6 bases from V and 1 base from J, with 12 bases between. This CDR3 is 14 amino acids long.

This clonotype was recorded a few times. The CDR3 coding sequence is TGTGCCACCAGTGACCCCCTAGCGGGGACTACCGGGGAGCTGTTTTTT. It is translated as CATSDPLAGTTGELFF. The chain carries TRBV24-1 and TRBJ2-2, with 9 bases identical to TRBD2. Germline CDR1 and CDR2: KGHDR and SFDVKD. The CDR3 is made up of 16 amino acids. Trimming removed 4 bases from V and 5 bases from J; junction bases left unmatched: 7.

In this sample, this clonotype turned up a few times. This rearrangement joins TRBV20-1 to TRBJ1-1, with TRBD1 identical over 9 bases. Germline-derived CDR1 and CDR2 are DFQATT and SNEGSKA (reference sequence). The CDR3 covers 15 residues. V lost 5 bases to trimming and J lost 1 base; unmatched junction nucleotides: 8. The CDR3 region is CSAPLPTGGNTEAFF. In DNA form, the CDR3 reads TGCAGTGCTCCATTACCGACAGGGGGGAACACTGAAGCTTTCTTT.

This clonotype was recorded a few times. This chain uses TRBV7-2 with TRBJ1-5; D possibly corresponds to TRBD1 (5 bases). The CDR3 extends over 16 amino acids. Germline values: CDR1 SGHTA, CDR2 FQGNSA. The V end lost 1 base, the J end lost 2 bases, and 12 bases lay between the germline ends. DNA for the CDR3: TGTGCCAGCAGCTTAGTTTTAGGGGCTGGCAATCAGCCCCAGCATTTT. The encoded protein is CASSLVLGAGNQPQHF.

This clonotype appeared a few times. The chain employs TRBV6-2 or TRBV6-3 and TRBJ2-4; D is unresolved. V gave up 0 bases and J gave up 13 bases, with 10 bases separating them. The germline CDR1 and CDR2 sequences are MNHEY and SVGEGT. This CDR3 region has 12 residues. In DNA, the CDR3 is TGTGCCAGCAGTTACTCTCGAAATGAGCAGTACTTC. As protein: CASSYSRNEQYF.

In the case of this clonotype: A read error is possible here, since a much larger clone lies one base away. The chain uses TRBV29-1 and TRBJ1-2; TRBD1 matches at 12 bases. This CDR3 has 16 residues. CDR1 and CDR2 (germline): SQVTM, ANQGSEA. Germline trimming cut 5 bases from V and 2 bases from J; bases unmatched to any gene: 9. CDR3 in DNA: TGCAGCGTTCCGAACCCCGGGACAGGGGGCAACTATGGCTACACCTTC. Its translation is CSVPNPGTGGNYGYTF.

This clonotype turned up a few times. The V call is TRBV6-6, the J call TRBJ2-1, with 9 bases aligning to TRBD1. Germline CDR1 reads MNHNY; CDR2 reads SVGAGI (reference sequence). CDR3 size: 14 residues. After removal of 6 bases from V and 6 bases from J, the junction contained 6 bases not matched to a gene. CDR3 residues: CASRYGQGTNEQFF. The CDR3 bases are TGTGCCAGCAGGTACGGACAGGGGACCAATGAGCAGTTCTTC.